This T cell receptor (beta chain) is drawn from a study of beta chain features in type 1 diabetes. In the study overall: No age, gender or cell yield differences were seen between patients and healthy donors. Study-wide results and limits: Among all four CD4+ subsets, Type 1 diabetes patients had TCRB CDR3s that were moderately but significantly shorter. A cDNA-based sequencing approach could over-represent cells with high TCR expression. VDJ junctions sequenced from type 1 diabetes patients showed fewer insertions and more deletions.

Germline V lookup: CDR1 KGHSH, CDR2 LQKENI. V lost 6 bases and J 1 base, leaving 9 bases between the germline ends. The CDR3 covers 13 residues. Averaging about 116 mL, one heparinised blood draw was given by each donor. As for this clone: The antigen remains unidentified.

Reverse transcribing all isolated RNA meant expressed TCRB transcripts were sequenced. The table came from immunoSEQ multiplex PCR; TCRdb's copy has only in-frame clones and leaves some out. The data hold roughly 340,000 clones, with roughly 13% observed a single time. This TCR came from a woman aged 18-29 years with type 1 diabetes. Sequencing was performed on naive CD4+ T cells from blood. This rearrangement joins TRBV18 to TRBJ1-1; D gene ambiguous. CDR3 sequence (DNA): TGTGCCAGCTCCCCTACTACGAACACTGAAGCTTTCTTT. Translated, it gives CASSPTTNTEAFF.